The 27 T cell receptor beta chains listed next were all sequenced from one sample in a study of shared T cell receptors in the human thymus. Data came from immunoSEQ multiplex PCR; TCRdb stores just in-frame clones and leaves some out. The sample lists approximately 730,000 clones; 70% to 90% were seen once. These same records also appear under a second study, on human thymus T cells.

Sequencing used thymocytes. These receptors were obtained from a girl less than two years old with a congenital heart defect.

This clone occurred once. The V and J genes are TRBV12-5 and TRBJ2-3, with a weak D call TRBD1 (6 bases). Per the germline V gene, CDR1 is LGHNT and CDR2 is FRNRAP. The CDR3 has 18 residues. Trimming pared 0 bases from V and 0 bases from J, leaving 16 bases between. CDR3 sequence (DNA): TGTGCTAGTGGTTTGGTACAGGGCCCCCCCACTAGCACAGATACGCAGTATTTT. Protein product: CASGLVQGPPTSTDTQYF. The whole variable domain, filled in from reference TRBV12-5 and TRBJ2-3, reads DARVTQTPRHKVTEMGQEVTMRCQPILGHNTVFWYRQTMMQGLELLAYFRNRAPLDDSGMPKDRFSAEMPDATLATLKIQPSEPRDSAVYFCASGLVQGPPTSTDTQYFGPGTRLTVL.

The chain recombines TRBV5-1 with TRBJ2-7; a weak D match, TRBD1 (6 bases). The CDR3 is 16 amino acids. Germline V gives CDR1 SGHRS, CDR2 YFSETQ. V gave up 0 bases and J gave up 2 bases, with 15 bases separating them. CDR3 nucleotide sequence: TGCGCCAGCAGCTTGGCCACGTCAGGGGTCCCCTACGAGCAGTACTTC. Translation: CASSLATSGVPYEQYF.

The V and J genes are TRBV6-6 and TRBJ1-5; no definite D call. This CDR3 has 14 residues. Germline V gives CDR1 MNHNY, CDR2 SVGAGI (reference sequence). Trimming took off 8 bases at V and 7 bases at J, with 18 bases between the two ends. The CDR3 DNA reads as TGTGCCAGCTATGTAATGGGCGCGGGACAGCCCCAGCATTTT. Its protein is CASYVMGAGQPQHF.

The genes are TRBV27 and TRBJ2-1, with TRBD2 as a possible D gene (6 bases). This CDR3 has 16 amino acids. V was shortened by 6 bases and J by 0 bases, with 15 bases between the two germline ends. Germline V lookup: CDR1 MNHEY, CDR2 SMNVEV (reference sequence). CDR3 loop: CASSLTRDRSYNEQFF. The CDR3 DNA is TGTGCCAGCAGCCTAACGCGGGACCGCTCCTACAATGAGCAGTTCTTC.

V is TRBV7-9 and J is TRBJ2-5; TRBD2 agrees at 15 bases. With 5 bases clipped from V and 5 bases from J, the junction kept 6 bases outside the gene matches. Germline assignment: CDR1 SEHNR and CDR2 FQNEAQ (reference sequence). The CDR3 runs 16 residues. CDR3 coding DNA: TGTGCCAGCAGCCGCGGGACTAGCGGGGGGCTGGAGACCCAGTACTTC. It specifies CASSRGTSGGLETQYF.

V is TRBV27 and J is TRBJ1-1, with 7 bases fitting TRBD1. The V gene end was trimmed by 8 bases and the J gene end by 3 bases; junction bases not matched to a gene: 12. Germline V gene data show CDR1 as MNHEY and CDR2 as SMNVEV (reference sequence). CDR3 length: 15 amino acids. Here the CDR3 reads CASRRSLGQDTEAFF. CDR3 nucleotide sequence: TGTGCCAGCCGGCGATCTTTAGGACAGGACACTGAAGCTTTCTTT.

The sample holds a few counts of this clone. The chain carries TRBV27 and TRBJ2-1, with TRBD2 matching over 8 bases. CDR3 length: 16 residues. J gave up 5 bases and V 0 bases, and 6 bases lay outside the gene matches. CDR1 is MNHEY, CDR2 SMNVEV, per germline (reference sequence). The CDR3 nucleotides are TGTGCCAGCAGTTTATCTCACGGGGGGGCACACAATGAGCAGTTCTTC. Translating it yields CASSLSHGGAHNEQFF.

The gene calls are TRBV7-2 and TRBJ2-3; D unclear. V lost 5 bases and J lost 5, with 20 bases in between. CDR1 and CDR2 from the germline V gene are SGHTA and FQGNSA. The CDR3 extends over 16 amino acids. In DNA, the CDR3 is TGTGCCAGCAGCCAAAGCCTCCCCCTAGTTAGAGATACGCAGTATTTT. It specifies CASSQSLPLVRDTQYF.

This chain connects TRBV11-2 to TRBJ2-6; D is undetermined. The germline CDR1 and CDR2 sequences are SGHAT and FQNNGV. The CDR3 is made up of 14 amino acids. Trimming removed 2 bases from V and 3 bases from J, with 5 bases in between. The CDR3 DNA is TGTGCCAGCAGCTTACGGTTTGGGGCCAACGTCCTGACTTTC. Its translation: CASSLRFGANVLTF.

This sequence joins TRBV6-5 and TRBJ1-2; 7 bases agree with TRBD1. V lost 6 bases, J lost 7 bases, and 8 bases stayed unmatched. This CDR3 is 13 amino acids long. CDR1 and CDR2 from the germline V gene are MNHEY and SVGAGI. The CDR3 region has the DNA TGTGCCAGCAGAAGGGGGCAAAAGTGTGGCTACACCTTC. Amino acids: CASRRGQKCGYTF.

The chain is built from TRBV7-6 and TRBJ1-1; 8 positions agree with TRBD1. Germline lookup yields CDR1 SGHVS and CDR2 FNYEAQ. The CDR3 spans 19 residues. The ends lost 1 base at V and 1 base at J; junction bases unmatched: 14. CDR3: CASSLGGRGPGHTNTEAFF. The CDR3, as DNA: TGTGCCAGCAGCTTAGGTGGCAGGGGGCCTGGTCATACGAACACTGAAGCTTTCTTT. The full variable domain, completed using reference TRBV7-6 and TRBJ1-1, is GAGVSQSPRYKVTKRGQDVALRCDPISGHVSLYWYRQALGQGPEFLTYFNYEAQQDKSGLPNDRFSAERPEGSISTLTIQRTEQRDSAMYRCASSLGGRGPGHTNTEAFFGQGTRLTVV.

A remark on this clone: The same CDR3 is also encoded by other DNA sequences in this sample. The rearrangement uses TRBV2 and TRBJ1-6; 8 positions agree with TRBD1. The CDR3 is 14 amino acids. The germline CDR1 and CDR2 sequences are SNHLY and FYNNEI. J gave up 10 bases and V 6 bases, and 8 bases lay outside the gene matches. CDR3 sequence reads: CASSRQGFPSPLHF. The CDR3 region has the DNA TGTGCCAGCAGCAGACAGGGGTTCCCATCACCCCTCCACTTT.

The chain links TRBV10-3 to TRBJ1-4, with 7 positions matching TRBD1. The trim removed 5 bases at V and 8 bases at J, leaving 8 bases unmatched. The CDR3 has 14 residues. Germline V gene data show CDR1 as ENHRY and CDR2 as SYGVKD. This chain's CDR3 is CAISSDRDVEKLFF. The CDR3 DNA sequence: TGTGCCATCAGTTCTGACAGGGATGTCGAAAAACTGTTTTTT.

The CDR3 DNA sequence: TGCAGCATACAGAGTCCCTCCTACGAGCAGTACTTC. Residues: CSIQSPSYEQYF. This rearrangement joins TRBV29-1 to TRBJ2-7; D remains ambiguous. Germline CDR1 is SQVTM and CDR2 is ANQGSEA. The CDR3 spans 12 residues. V lost 8 bases, J lost 0 bases, and 11 bases lay in between.

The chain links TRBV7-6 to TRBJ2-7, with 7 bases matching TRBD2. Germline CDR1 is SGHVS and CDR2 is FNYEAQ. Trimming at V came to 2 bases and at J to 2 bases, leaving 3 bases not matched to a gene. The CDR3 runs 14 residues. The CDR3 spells CASSLWRGTYEQYF. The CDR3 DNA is TGTGCCAGCAGCTTATGGCGGGGGACCTACGAGCAGTACTTC.

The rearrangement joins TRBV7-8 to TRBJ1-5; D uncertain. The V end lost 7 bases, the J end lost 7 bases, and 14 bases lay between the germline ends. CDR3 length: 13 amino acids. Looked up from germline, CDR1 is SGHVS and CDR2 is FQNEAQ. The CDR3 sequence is CASMAFAGQPQHF. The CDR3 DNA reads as TGTGCCAGCATGGCGTTCGCGGGGCAGCCCCAGCATTTT.

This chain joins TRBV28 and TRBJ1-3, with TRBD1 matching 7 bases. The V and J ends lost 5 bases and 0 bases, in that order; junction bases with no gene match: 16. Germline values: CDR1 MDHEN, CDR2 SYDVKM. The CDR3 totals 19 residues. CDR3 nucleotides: TGTGCCAGCAGTCAACAGGGGCCACATACCCGAAGCTCTGGAAACACCATATATTTT. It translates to CASSQQGPHTRSSGNTIYF.

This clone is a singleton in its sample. The CDR3 spells CASLGKERGFYEQYF. Written as DNA, the CDR3 is TGTGCCAGTTTGGGTAAGGAGCGGGGGTTCTACGAGCAGTACTTC. The V call is TRBV6-1, the J call TRBJ2-7; 8 positions match TRBD2. This CDR3 spans 15 amino acids. CDR1 MNHNS and CDR2 SASEGT come from the germline V gene. V lost 9 bases, J lost 3 bases, and 13 bases stayed unmatched.

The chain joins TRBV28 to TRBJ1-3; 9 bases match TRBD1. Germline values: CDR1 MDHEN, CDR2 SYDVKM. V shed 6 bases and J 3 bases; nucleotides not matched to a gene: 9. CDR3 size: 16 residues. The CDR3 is CASSHNRGLCGNTIYF. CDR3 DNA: TGTGCCAGCAGCCACAACAGGGGGCTGTGTGGAAACACCATATATTTT.

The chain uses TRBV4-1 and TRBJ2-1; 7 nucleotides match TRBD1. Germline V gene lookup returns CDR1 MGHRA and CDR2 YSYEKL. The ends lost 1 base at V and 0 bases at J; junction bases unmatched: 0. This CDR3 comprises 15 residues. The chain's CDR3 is CASSQAGGSYNEQFF. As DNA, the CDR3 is TGCGCCAGCAGCCAAGCAGGGGGCTCCTACAATGAGCAGTTCTTC.

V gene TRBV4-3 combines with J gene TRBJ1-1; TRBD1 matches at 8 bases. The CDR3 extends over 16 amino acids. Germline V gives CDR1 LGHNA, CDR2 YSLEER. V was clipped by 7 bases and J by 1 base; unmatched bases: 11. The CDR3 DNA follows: TGCGCCAGCACCAGAGACAGGGGAGGTGCGAACACTGAAGCTTTCTTT. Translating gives CASTRDRGGANTEAFF.

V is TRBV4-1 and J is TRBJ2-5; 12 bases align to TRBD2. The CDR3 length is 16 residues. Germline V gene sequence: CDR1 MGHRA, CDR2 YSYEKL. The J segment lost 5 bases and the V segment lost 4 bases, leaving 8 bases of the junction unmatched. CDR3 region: CASSPRLAGARETQYF. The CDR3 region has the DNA TGCGCCAGCAGCCCGAGACTAGCGGGGGCCAGGGAGACCCAGTACTTC.

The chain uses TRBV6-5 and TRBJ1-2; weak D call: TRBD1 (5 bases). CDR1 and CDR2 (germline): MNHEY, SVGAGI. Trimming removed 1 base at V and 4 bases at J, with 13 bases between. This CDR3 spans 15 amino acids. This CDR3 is CASSYWGGTVYGYTF. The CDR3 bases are TGTGCCAGCAGTTACTGGGGGGGAACCGTCTATGGCTACACCTTC.

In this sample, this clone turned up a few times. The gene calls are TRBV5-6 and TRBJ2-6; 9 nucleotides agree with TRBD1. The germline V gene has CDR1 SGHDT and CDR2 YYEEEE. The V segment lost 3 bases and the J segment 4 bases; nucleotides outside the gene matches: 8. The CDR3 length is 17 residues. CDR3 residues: CASSSIQGAGGANVLTF. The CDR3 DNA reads TGTGCCAGCAGCTCCATACAGGGGGCGGGAGGGGCCAACGTCCTGACTTTC.

The CDR3 loop is CASSLALGLGTQYF. In DNA, the CDR3 is TGTGCCAGCAGCTTAGCGCTAGGTTTGGGTACGCAGTATTTT. The chain combines TRBV7-2 with TRBJ2-3; no definite D call. Looked up from germline, CDR1 is SGHTA and CDR2 is FQGNSA. CDR3 length: 14 residues. Trimming left V 0 bases short and J 8 bases short, with 12 bases between.

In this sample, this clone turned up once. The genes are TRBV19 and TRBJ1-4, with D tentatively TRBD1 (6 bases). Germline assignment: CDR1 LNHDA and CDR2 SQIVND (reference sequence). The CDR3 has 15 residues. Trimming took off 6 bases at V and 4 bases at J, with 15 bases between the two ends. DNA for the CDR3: TGTGCCAGTAGCCTCACAGGGTGGGTTAATGAAAAACTGTTTTTT. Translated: CASSLTGWVNEKLFF.

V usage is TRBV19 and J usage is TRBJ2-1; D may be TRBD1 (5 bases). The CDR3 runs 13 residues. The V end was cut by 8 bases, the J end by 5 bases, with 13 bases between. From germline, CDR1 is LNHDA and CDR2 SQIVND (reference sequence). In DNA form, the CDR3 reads TGTGCCAGTGGGCACAGGCCACACAATGAGCAGTTCTTC. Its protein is CASGHRPHNEQFF.